This is a list of T cell receptor beta chains from one sample in a study of T cell changes during pregnancy in multiple sclerosis. The repertoire was sequenced with immunoSEQ multiplex PCR; TCRdb's copy has only in-frame clones and lacks some. The sample has about 59,000 clones; 93% are singletons. Specimen: CD8+ T cells from peripheral blood mononuclear cells, collected in the third trimester of pregnancy. These receptors were obtained from a female donor with multiple sclerosis, enrolled in a pregnancy study. CDR3s include the opening cysteine and the closing phenylalanine or tryptophan. D genes are given only for firm matches. Expanded clones get a size class; other rows say once, few or many, or leave the size out.

TRBJ1-1	.	TRBV7-9	once	CASSLVSEEAFF	TGTGCCAGCAGCTTAGTTTCAGAGGAGGCTTTCTTT
TRBJ2-1	.	TRBV10-3	.	CAISADETGSYNEQFF	TGTGCCATCAGCGCCGACGAAACAGGGTCCTACAATGAGCAGTTCTTC
TRBJ2-7	.	TRBV27	.	CASSLRGTHEQYF	TGTGCCAGCAGTTTACGGGGGACCCACGAGCAGTACTTC
TRBJ1-1	.	TRBV7-9	.	CASSPPSGEAFF	TGTGCCAGCAGCCCGCCGTCAGGAGAAGCTTTCTTT
TRBJ2-7	TRBD2	TRBV27	.	CASSSGLAGVDEQYF	TGTGCCAGCAGTTCGGGACTAGCGGGAGTAGACGAGCAGTACTTC
TRBJ2-1	TRBD2	TRBV27	.	CASSLAGGEQFF	TGTGCCAGCAGTTTAGCGGGGGGTGAGCAGTTCTTC
TRBJ2-2	.	TRBV6-1	.	CASSAVHEIGELFF	TGTGCCAGCAGTGCGGTCCACGAGATCGGGGAGCTGTTTTTT
TRBJ2-7	TRBD2	TRBV7-9	few	CASSTDESSGYEQYF	TGTGCCAGCAGCACCGACGAATCTAGCGGCTACGAGCAGTACTTC
TRBJ2-1	TRBD2	TRBV29-1	many	CSVDWGIIAGYNEQFF	TGCAGCGTAGACTGGGGCATAATAGCGGGCTACAATGAGCAGTTCTTC
TRBJ2-2	.	TRBV6-5	.	CASSYSALNTGELFF	TGTGCCAGCAGTTACTCGGCCCTTAACACCGGGGAGCTGTTTTTT
TRBJ2-2	TRBD2	TRBV27	.	CASSLYPPSGGAGELFF	TGTGCCAGCAGTTTATACCCTCCCTCGGGGGGGGCCGGGGAGCTGTTTTTT
TRBJ2-7	TRBD1	TRBV6-6	.	CASSFRDRAYEQYF	TGTGCCAGCAGTTTTCGGGACAGGGCCTACGAGCAGTACTTC
TRBJ2-1	.	TRBV27	once	CASSARGYLYNEQFF	TGTGCCAGCAGTGCTAGGGGATACCTCTACAATGAGCAGTTCTTC
TRBJ1-1	.	TRBV19	.	CASSITHRTEAFF	TGTGCCAGTAGTATAACCCATCGGACTGAAGCTTTCTTT
TRBJ2-3	.	TRBV4-2	.	CASSQVDRTDTQYF	TGTGCCAGCAGCCAAGTCGACAGAACAGATACGCAGTATTTT
TRBJ2-3	.	TRBV10-1	.	CASPRGSTDTQYF	TGCGCCAGCCCCCGCGGGAGCACAGATACGCAGTATTTT
TRBJ2-5	.	TRBV2	.	CASRDSNSFGTQYF	TGTGCCAGCAGGGACAGCAATTCTTTCGGGACCCAGTACTTC
TRBJ1-1	.	TRBV11-2	.	CASSSLGREAFF	TGTGCCAGCAGCTCTTTGGGCCGGGAAGCTTTCTTT
TRBJ2-7	TRBD2	TRBV5-4	.	CASSLVSGSTEQYF	TGTGCCAGCAGCTTGGTAAGCGGGAGTACCGAGCAGTACTTC
TRBJ1-1	.	TRBV6-5	.	CASSYSRDGNTEAFF	TGTGCCAGCAGTTACTCGAGGGATGGGAACACTGAAGCTTTCTTT
TRBJ2-7	TRBD1	TRBV7-9	.	CASSPGTGGLGEQYF	TGTGCCAGCAGCCCCGGGACAGGAGGTTTGGGGGAGCAGTACTTC
TRBJ1-1	.	TRBV5-1	.	CASSLVYGEYTEAFF	TGCGCCAGCAGCTTGGTATACGGGGAGTACACTGAAGCTTTCTTT
TRBJ1-2	.	TRBV7-9	.	CASSLVQGDYGYTF	TGTGCCAGCAGCTTAGTACAGGGAGACTATGGCTACACCTTC
TRBJ2-1	.	TRBV15	.	CATSMSSGPAYDEQFF	TGTGCCACCAGCATGTCTTCAGGGCCCGCGTACGATGAGCAGTTCTTC
TRBJ2-5	TRBD2	TRBV19	.	CASSWGTRTLETQYF	TGTGCCAGTAGTTGGGGGACTAGGACTCTTGAGACCCAGTACTTC
TRBJ2-1	.	TRBV28	.	CASTGGQSSYNEQFF	TGTGCCAGCACGGGCGGACAAAGCTCCTACAATGAGCAGTTCTTC
TRBJ2-2	.	TRBV27	once	CASSPAPGELFF	TGTGCCAGCAGCCCAGCGCCCGGGGAGCTGTTTTTT
TRBJ1-1	.	TRBV6-5	.	CASSYPSSEAFF	TGTGCCAGCAGTTACCCCTCGAGTGAAGCTTTCTTT
TRBJ2-5	TRBD2	TRBV19	.	CASAQGLAGGETQYF	TGTGCCAGTGCCCAAGGACTAGCGGGAGGAGAGACCCAGTACTTC
TRBJ2-1	.	TRBV7-7	.	CASSLAPTYNEQFF	TGTGCCAGCAGCTTAGCCCCAACCTACAATGAGCAGTTCTTC
TRBJ1-2	.	TRBV10-3	.	CAISESAGYGYTF	TGTGCCATCAGTGAGTCAGCAGGGTATGGCTACACCTTC
TRBJ1-2	TRBD1	TRBV13	.	CASSQTGGASNSNYGYTF	TGTGCCAGCAGCCAGACAGGGGGCGCGTCTAATTCTAACTATGGCTACACCTTC
TRBJ1-2	TRBD1	TRBV28	.	CASSFWTGSGYTF	TGTGCCAGCAGTTTCTGGACAGGGTCCGGCTACACCTTC
TRBJ1-5	TRBD1	TRBV30	once	CAWSRGSGGPATDQPQHF	TGTGCCTGGAGTAGGGGGTCAGGGGGTCCGGCCACCGATCAGCCCCAGCATTTT
TRBJ1-5	TRBD1	TRBV27	.	CASSTRGRRNQPQHF	TGTGCCAGCAGTACGAGGGGGCGGCGCAATCAGCCCCAGCATTTT
TRBJ2-1	TRBD2	TRBV10-3	.	CAISDIGGSGDNEQFF	TGTGCCATCAGTGACATAGGCGGGAGCGGAGACAATGAGCAGTTCTTC
TRBJ2-7	TRBD1	TRBV27	.	CASGDRTYEQYF	TGTGCCAGTGGGGACAGGACCTACGAGCAGTACTTC
TRBJ2-2	.	TRBV28	.	CASSFTGENTGELFF	TGTGCCAGCAGTTTTACGGGAGAGAACACCGGGGAGCTGTTTTTT
TRBJ1-1	.	TRBV19	once	CASTKGRGTEAFF	TGTGCCAGTACTAAAGGGAGGGGGACTGAAGCTTTCTTT
TRBJ2-7	TRBD2	TRBV7-8	.	CASSSLGLAGSYEQYF	TGTGCCAGCAGCTCCCTCGGTCTAGCGGGCTCCTACGAGCAGTACTTC
TRBJ2-2	TRBD2	TRBV9	.	CASSVVGLAAGELFF	TGTGCCAGCAGCGTAGTAGGACTAGCGGCCGGGGAGCTGTTTTTT
TRBJ2-7	TRBD2	TRBV5-5	once	CASSLAGGPWYEQYF	TGTGCCAGCAGTCTAGCGGGAGGGCCGTGGTACGAGCAGTACTTC
TRBJ2-1	TRBD2	TRBV4-1	.	CASSQAGGLAGYNEQFF	TGCGCCAGCAGCCAAGCCGGGGGACTAGCCGGCTACAATGAGCAGTTCTTC
TRBJ2-3	.	TRBV19	few	CASSIMSPDTQYF	TGTGCCAGTAGTATAATGAGTCCAGATACGCAGTATTTT
TRBJ2-3	TRBD2	TRBV4-3	.	CASSPSGASTDTQYF	TGCGCCAGCTCTCCTAGCGGGGCTAGCACAGATACGCAGTATTTT
TRBJ1-2	TRBD1	TRBV27	.	CASSFSRGGYMGYTF	TGTGCCAGCAGCTTTTCGAGAGGGGGCTATATGGGCTACACCTTC
TRBJ1-1	.	TRBV5-6	.	CASSAGTTRKAFF	TGTGCCAGCAGCGCCGGGACAACCCGGAAAGCTTTCTTT
TRBJ1-2	TRBD1	TRBV27	.	CASSPQGAGYGYTF	TGTGCCAGCAGTCCCCAGGGGGCCGGTTATGGCTACACCTTC
TRBJ2-5	.	TRBV7-6	.	CASSLARTAAWCTQYF	TGTGCCAGCAGCTTAGCGCGTACAGCAGCCTGGTGCACCCAGTACTTC
TRBJ2-7	.	TRBV4-3	.	CASSQERGWYEQYF	TGCGCCAGCAGCCAAGAGAGGGGGTGGTACGAGCAGTACTTC
TRBJ2-1	TRBD2	TRBV30	.	CACRGWAGGVDGLNEQFF	TGTGCCTGCAGGGGATGGGCGGGAGGGGTTGACGGTTTAAATGAGCAGTTCTTC
TRBJ2-1	TRBD2	TRBV5-4	once	CASSQDFSGSSYNEQFF	TGTGCCAGCAGCCAAGATTTTAGCGGGAGCTCCTACAATGAGCAGTTCTTC
TRBJ2-7	TRBD1	TRBV27	.	CASSGQGAVEQYF	TGTGCCAGCAGCGGACAGGGGGCTGTCGAGCAGTACTTC
TRBJ2-6	TRBD1	TRBV28	.	CASRGDRAGANVLTF	TGTGCCAGCAGGGGGGACAGGGCTGGGGCCAACGTCCTGACTTTC
TRBJ2-1	TRBD2	TRBV19	.	CASSPVAGAPHNEQFF	TGTGCCAGTAGTCCGGTAGCGGGAGCTCCCCACAATGAGCAGTTCTTC